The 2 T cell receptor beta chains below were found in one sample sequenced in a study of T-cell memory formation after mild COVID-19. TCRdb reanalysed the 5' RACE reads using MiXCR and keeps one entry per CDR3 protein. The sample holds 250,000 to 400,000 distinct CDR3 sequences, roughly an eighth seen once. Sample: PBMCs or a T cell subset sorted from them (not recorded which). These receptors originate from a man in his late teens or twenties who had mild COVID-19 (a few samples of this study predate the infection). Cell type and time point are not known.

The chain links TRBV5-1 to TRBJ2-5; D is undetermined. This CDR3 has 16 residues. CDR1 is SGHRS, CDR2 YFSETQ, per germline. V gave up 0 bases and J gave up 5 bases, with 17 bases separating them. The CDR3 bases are TGCGCCAGCAGCTTGGCCCATGGACCCCCGGGTGAGACCCAGTACTTC. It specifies CASSLAHGPPGETQYF.

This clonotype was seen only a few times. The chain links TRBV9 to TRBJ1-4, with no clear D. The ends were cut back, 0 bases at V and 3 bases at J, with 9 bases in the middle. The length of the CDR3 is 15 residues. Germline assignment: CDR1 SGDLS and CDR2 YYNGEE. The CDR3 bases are TGTGCCAGCAGCGTAGGGTCGGGAGCTAATGAAAAACTGTTTTTT. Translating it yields CASSVGSGANEKLFF.